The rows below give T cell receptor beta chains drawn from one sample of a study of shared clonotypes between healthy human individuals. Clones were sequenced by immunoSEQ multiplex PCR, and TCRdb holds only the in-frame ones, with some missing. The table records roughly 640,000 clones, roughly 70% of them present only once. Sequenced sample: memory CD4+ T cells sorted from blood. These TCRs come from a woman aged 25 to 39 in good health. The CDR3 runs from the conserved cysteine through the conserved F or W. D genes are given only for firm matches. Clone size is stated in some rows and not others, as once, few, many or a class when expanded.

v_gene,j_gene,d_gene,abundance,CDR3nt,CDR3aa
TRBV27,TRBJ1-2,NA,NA,TGTGCCAGCAGTTCGAGGCCCCCCCTAACAGGAGTCTCCTACGGCTACACCTTC,CASSSRPPLTGVSYGYTF
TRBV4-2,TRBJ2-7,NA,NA,TGTGCCAGCAGCCCGGTTGGGCCTCTCGGCGGGAACTCCTACGAGCAGTACTTC,CASSPVGPLGGNSYEQYF
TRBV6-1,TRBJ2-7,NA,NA,TGTGCCAGTCGGAAACAGGATTATACGGGGCAGTACTTC,CASRKQDYTGQYF
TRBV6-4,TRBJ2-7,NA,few,TGTGCCAGCTCCTACGAGCAGTACTTC,CASSYEQYF
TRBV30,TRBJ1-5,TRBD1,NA,TGTGCCTGGAACGACAGGGGAGGGCAGCCCCAGCATTTT,CAWNDRGGQPQHF
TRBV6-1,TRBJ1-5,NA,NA,TGTGCATGCGGTCCCCCCGATAGCAATCAGCCCCAGCATTTT,CACGPPDSNQPQHF
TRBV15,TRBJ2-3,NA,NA,TGTGCCACCAGCAGAGATCCGGAGGGGCTCACAGATACGCAGTATTTT,CATSRDPEGLTDTQYF
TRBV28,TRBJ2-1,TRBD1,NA,TGTGCCAGCACCACGGACAGGGCTGAGCAGTTCTTC,CASTTDRAEQFF
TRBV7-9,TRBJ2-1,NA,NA,TGTGCCAGCAGCTTAACAGGTTTCAATGAGCAGTTCTTC,CASSLTGFNEQFF
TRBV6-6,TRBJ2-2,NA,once,TGTGCCAGCAGTACCCAAGGAGGGTCGAACACCGGGGAGCTGTTTTTT,CASSTQGGSNTGELFF
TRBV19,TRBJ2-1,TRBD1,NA,TGTGCCAGTAGGACCGGGACAGGGGGCAATGAGCAGTTCTTC,CASRTGTGGNEQFF
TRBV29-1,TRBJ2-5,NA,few,TGCAGCGCCCGGACGGGGCAAGAGACCCAGTACTTC,CSARTGQETQYF
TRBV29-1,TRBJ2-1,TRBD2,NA,TGCAGCGTTGCGGCTAGCGGGGGGTCCTACAATGAGCAGTTCTTC,CSVAASGGSYNEQFF
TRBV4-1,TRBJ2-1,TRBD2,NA,TGCGCCAGCAGCCATGGACTAGCGGGAGGCCTCCGCTCCTACAATGAGCAGTTCTTC,CASSHGLAGGLRSYNEQFF
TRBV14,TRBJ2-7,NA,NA,TGTGCCAGCAGCCAAGATAGGCGGACCCCCCAGTACTTC,CASSQDRRTPQYF
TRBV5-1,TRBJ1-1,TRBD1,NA,TGCGCCAGCAGCCCCACCGGGACAGGGGCTGAAGCTTTCTTT,CASSPTGTGAEAFF
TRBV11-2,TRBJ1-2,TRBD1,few,TGTGCCAGCAGCTCCCTAGATGGGGTTCAGGGGGCGCGTGGCTACACCTTC,CASSSLDGVQGARGYTF
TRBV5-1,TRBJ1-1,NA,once,TGCGCCAGCAGCCAAGGACAGCGGCTTAACACTGAAGCTTTCTTT,CASSQGQRLNTEAFF
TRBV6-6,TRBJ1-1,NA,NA,TGTGCCAGCAGTTACACCCAAGAGGGGACTGAAGCTTTCTTT,CASSYTQEGTEAFF
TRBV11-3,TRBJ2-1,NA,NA,TGTGCCAGCAGCGCCGGCGAGCTACATGAGCAGTTCTTC,CASSAGELHEQFF
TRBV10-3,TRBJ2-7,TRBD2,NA,TGTGCCATCAGTGGGGGAATAGCGGGAGGGAGGTACGAGCAGTACTTC,CAISGGIAGGRYEQYF
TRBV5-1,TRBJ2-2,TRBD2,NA,TGCGCCAGCAGCCTAACTGGGACTAGGGAGGGGTCCGGGGAGCTGTTTTTT,CASSLTGTREGSGELFF
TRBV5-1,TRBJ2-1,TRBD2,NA,TGCGCCAGCAGCTTGGGGACTAGCGAGGCGAATGAGCAGTTCTTC,CASSLGTSEANEQFF
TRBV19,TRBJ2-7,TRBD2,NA,TGTGCCAGTAGTGGCAGTAGTAGCGGGACCTACGAGCAGTACTTC,CASSGSSSGTYEQYF
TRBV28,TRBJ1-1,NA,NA,TGTGCCAGCAGTTTTACAGGGTTTGGCGGGAACACTGAAGCTTTCTTT,CASSFTGFGGNTEAFF
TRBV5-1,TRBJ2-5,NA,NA,TGCGCCAGCAGCTTGACCGATGGGGCCGTGACCCAGTACTTC,CASSLTDGAVTQYF
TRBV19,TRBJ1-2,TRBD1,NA,TGTGCCAGTAGTATGGGCGGATCCGGGACAGGGGTTGGCTACACCTTC,CASSMGGSGTGVGYTF
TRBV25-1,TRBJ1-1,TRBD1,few,TGTGCCAGCGGGCGAACAGGGGAGTACACTGAAGCTTTCTTT,CASGRTGEYTEAFF
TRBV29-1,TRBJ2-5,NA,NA,TGCAGCGTGGGAAGGGATGGCGAGACCCAGTACTTC,CSVGRDGETQYF
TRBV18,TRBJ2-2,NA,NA,TGTGCCAGCTCACCCTCCCATGATTACACCGGGGAGCTGTTTTTT,CASSPSHDYTGELFF
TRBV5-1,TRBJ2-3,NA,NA,TGCGCCAGCAGCTTGGCGGGGGCCCCAGATACGCAGTATTTT,CASSLAGAPDTQYF
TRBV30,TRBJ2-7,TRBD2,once,TGTGCCTGGACTAGCGGCTCCTACGAGCAGTACTTC,CAWTSGSYEQYF
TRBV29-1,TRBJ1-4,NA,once,TGCAGCGTTGTCGAGGGGGGCAGGCACCCTGAAAAACTGTTTTTT,CSVVEGGRHPEKLFF
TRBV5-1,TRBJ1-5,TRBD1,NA,TGCGCCAGCAGCTCAGGGACAGAGGGACAGCCCCAGCATTTT,CASSSGTEGQPQHF
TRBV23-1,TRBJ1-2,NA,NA,TGCGCCAGCAGTCAATATATTAGGACAGAAAGTAACTATGGCTACACCTTC,CASSQYIRTESNYGYTF
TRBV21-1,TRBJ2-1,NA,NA,TGTGCCAGCAGCAAAGCTTGGCCTAGCAATGAGCAGTTCTTC,CASSKAWPSNEQFF
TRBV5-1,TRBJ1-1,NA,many,TGCGCCAGCAGCTTGGGGGCCGGGGGCAGGAACACTGAAGCTTTCTTT,CASSLGAGGRNTEAFF
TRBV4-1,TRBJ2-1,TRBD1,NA,TGCGCCAGCAGCGGGATGGGTGCAGGGGGAAATGAGCAGTTCTTC,CASSGMGAGGNEQFF
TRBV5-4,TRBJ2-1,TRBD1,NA,TGTGCCAGCAGCTACGGGGACAGAGGACCCTACAATGAGCAGTTCTTC,CASSYGDRGPYNEQFF
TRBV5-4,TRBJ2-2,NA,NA,TGTGCCAGCAGCTTGCGAGGCGGGGAGCTGTTTTTT,CASSLRGGELFF
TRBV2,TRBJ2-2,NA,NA,TGTGCCAGCAGGGGACAACCCTCGAACACCGGGGAGCTGTTTTTT,CASRGQPSNTGELFF
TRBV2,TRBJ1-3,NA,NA,TGTGCCAGCAGTGGGGACGAAAGCACGGGAAACACCATATATTTT,CASSGDESTGNTIYF
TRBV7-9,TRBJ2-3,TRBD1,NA,TGTGCCAGCAGCCGACAGGGTGGCACAGATACGCAGTATTTT,CASSRQGGTDTQYF
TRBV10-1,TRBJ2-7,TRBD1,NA,TGCGCCAGCAGTCCTGGACAGGGAGGCGAGCAGTACTTC,CASSPGQGGEQYF
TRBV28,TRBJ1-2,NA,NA,TGTGCCAGCAGTTTAGCTACGACGGACTATGGCTACACCTTC,CASSLATTDYGYTF
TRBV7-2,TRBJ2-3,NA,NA,TGTGCCAGCAGCCCAACACAAGTCCCCTCGCAGTATTTT,CASSPTQVPSQYF